Listed below are T cell receptor beta chains from one sample, sequenced in a study of T cells in localized non-small cell lung cancer. Sequencing used immunoSEQ multiplex PCR; TCRdb keeps in-frame clones, though not all of them. This sample yields 35,000 to 40,000 clones, of which more than 75% are seen a single time; around 6.4% belongs to the top ten. Sequenced material: peripheral blood, taken before any cancer treatment. These receptors were taken from a man between 40 and 70 years old with stage I lung adenocarcinoma. CDR3s include the opening cysteine and the closing phenylalanine or tryptophan. D genes are given only for firm matches. Clone size is given for some rows only: seen once, a few or many times, or a class if the clone is expanded.

DNA | CDR3 | V | D | J | size
TGTGCCAGCACCCGGCAGGGTCCGTCATCAGATACGCAGTATTTT | CASTRQGPSSDTQYF | TRBV5-4 | NA | TRBJ2-3 | NA
TGTGCCAGCAGCTTAACACAGGGGCAAAATGAGCAGTTCTTC | CASSLTQGQNEQFF | TRBV7-9 | TRBD1 | TRBJ2-1 | once
TGCGCCAGCAGCCACCCCGACAGGGGCGAGCAGTACTTC | CASSHPDRGEQYF | TRBV5-1 | TRBD1 | TRBJ2-7 | once
TGTGCCAGCAGCGTAGGAGACTACAATGAGCAGTTCTTC | CASSVGDYNEQFF | TRBV9 | NA | TRBJ2-1 | NA
TGCGCCAGCAGCTTGGGGCGACAGGGCTACGAGCAGTACTTC | CASSLGRQGYEQYF | TRBV5-1 | TRBD1 | TRBJ2-7 | NA
TGTGCCAGCTCACCACGAACCTCACAAGAGACCCAGTACTTC | CASSPRTSQETQYF | TRBV18 | NA | TRBJ2-5 | NA
TGTGCCAGCAGCCAAGATATGGGGACAGGCTACGAGCAGTACTTC | CASSQDMGTGYEQYF | TRBV4-2 | TRBD1 | TRBJ2-7 | NA
TGTGCCAGTAGTATAAAAGCGGACAGGGTCTATGGCTACACCTTC | CASSIKADRVYGYTF | TRBV19 | TRBD1 | TRBJ1-2 | NA
TGTGCCAGCAGGGCCAGCCTAACAGGGACCCAGTACTTC | CASRASLTGTQYF | TRBV27 | NA | TRBJ2-5 | NA
TGTGCCAGCTCACCACCGGGAAATCAGGGGGATTCACCCCTCCACTTT | CASSPPGNQGDSPLHF | TRBV18 | TRBD1 | TRBJ1-6 | NA
TGTGCCAGCAGTTTCCTTTTGGGGTGGCAATATGGCTACACCTTC | CASSFLLGWQYGYTF | TRBV28 | NA | TRBJ1-2 | NA
TGTGCCAGCTCAGAGACAGGGGCACATGAAAAACTGTTTTTT | CASSETGAHEKLFF | TRBV18 | TRBD1 | TRBJ1-4 | NA
TGTGCCAGCAGCTTATCCTCGAACACCGGGGAGCTGTTTTTT | CASSLSSNTGELFF | TRBV11-3 | NA | TRBJ2-2 | NA
TGCAGCGTTGCACAGAACAGCAATCAGCCCCAGCATTTT | CSVAQNSNQPQHF | TRBV29-1 | NA | TRBJ1-5 | NA
TGCGCCAGCAGCTTGGGGGGTGCAGAGACCCAGTACTTC | CASSLGGAETQYF | TRBV5-1 | NA | TRBJ2-5 | NA
TGTGCCAGCAGCGTCGGCGGGGCCCACTCCTACGAGCAGTACTTC | CASSVGGAHSYEQYF | TRBV9 | NA | TRBJ2-7 | NA
TGTGCCAGCAGCTTAGGACAGGGGATGGACGAGCAGTACTTC | CASSLGQGMDEQYF | TRBV7-2 | TRBD1 | TRBJ2-7 | NA
TGTGCCACCCAAAACCCACAGGAAAACACAGATACGCAGTATTTT | CATQNPQENTDTQYF | TRBV10-3 | NA | TRBJ2-3 | NA
TGTGCCAGCAGTTCCAGCGGGGCCCCCGGTGTCCTGACTTTC | CASSSSGAPGVLTF | TRBV27 | TRBD2 | TRBJ2-6 | NA
TGTGCCAGCAGTCCACCACAGGGTAGGAAGACCCAGTACTTC | CASSPPQGRKTQYF | TRBV6-5 | NA | TRBJ2-5 | NA
TGTGCCTGGAGCAGAGAAGTGAACACTGAAGCTTTCTTT | CAWSREVNTEAFF | TRBV30 | NA | TRBJ1-1 | few
TGTGCCAGCTCACCATTAGCGGGGGTCCTGGGGACCCAGTACTTC | CASSPLAGVLGTQYF | TRBV18 | TRBD2 | TRBJ2-5 | NA
TGTGCCAGCAGCCAGACAGGGGGCACTGAAGCTTTCTTT | CASSQTGGTEAFF | TRBV7-2 | TRBD1 | TRBJ1-1 | NA
TGTGCCAGCAGTTACCAACCTAGCGGGAAATGGAATGAGCAGTTCTTC | CASSYQPSGKWNEQFF | TRBV6-5 | TRBD2 | TRBJ2-1 | NA
TGTGCCAGCAGCACGAGAAGGGGGGAGGCTGGGGCCAACGTCCTGACTTTC | CASSTRRGEAGANVLTF | TRBV13 | NA | TRBJ2-6 | NA
TGTGCCAGCAGCTTAGAGGGGGCAGGGGGCAATCAGCCCCAGCATTTT | CASSLEGAGGNQPQHF | TRBV7-9 | TRBD1 | TRBJ1-5 | NA
TGTGCCAGCAGCTTAGTGACAGGGGTTTATGAAAAACTGTTTTTT | CASSLVTGVYEKLFF | TRBV7-8 | TRBD1 | TRBJ1-4 | NA
TGTGCCAGCACCGTGGGACAGGGTCGGAATGAGCAGTTCTTC | CASTVGQGRNEQFF | TRBV6-5 | TRBD1 | TRBJ2-1 | NA
TGTGCCAGCTATCCCCGGGGGGTCATTTCCTACAATGAGCAGTTCTTC | CASYPRGVISYNEQFF | TRBV27 | TRBD2 | TRBJ2-1 | NA
TGTGCCAGCAGTTCACCAGGGTTTTATCCTTTCTTT | CASSSPGFYPFF | TRBV6-5 | NA | TRBJ1-1 | NA
TGCAGCGTAGCAGGACAGGACGGCTCTGGAAACACCATATATTTT | CSVAGQDGSGNTIYF | TRBV29-1 | TRBD1 | TRBJ1-3 | medium-sized
TGCAGCGCTGTCTCGGTCCTAGCAGAGCTCTACAATGAGCAGTTCTTC | CSAVSVLAELYNEQFF | TRBV29-1 | NA | TRBJ2-1 | NA